This T cell receptor (beta chain) was sequenced during a study of OX40 agonist ivuxolimab in advanced cancers. For context, the study as a whole: The costimulatory receptor OX40 (CD134) was targeted by ivuxolimab, a fully human IgG2 agonistic monoclonal antibody. Among the approximately 50 dose-escalation patients, roughly 20 had hepatocellular carcinoma, some 15 melanoma, 9 renal cell carcinoma and 9 head and neck cancer. Intravenous ivuxolimab was administered to patients every 2 weeks at six dose levels: 0.01, 0.1, 0.3, 1.5, 3 and 10 mg/kg. Prior anti-PD-1, anti-PD-L1 or anti-CTLA-4 therapy was permitted, and 35% to 40% of dose-escalation patients had received checkpoint inhibitors. The point of sequencing TCRbeta in the periphery was to test whether ivuxolimab changed TCR sequence diversity and drove clonal T-cell expansion. The paper reports the monotherapy dose-escalation portion (N ≈ 50 patients) of the phase I ivuxolimab trial. The dose-escalation cohort was about 83% male with a mean age of about 58 years, ranging from about 20 to 85. Partial responses occurred in three dose-escalation patients, of whom one had hepatocellular carcinoma and two had cutaneous melanoma.

To note about this clone: No antigen is known for it. No per-base quality is available; no much larger clone lies one base away.

The trial excluded patients who had a history of autoimmune disease or who were on systemic immunosuppression. Peripheral blood for TCR sequencing was collected from all dose cohorts at baseline, on cycle 4 day 1, and on cycle 7 day 1. Samples were obtained from an open-label, multicenter, first-in-human phase I dose-escalation trial of ivuxolimab. Adults with locally advanced or metastatic melanoma, renal cell carcinoma, hepatocellular carcinoma or head and neck squamous cell carcinoma were enrolled in the trial. Before TCR sequencing, CD4+ and CD8+ T cells were separately sorted from peripheral blood. Beyond this particular receptor, the publication reports: After ivuxolimab, expanded clones were on average more numerous among CD8+ T cells than among CD4+ T cells. In the 0.1-3.0 mg/kg groups, partial responders had among the lowest normalized peripheral clonal expansion, particularly in CD8+ T cells. Low levels of normalized T-cell clonal expansion were also shown by some nonresponding patients. Which antigens the clonally expanded peripheral T cells were specific for was not determined. At doses of 0.1 to 3.0 mg/kg, clonal expansion of both CD4+ and CD8+ blood T cells was observed from baseline to week 6.

V and J are truncated by 2 bases and 12 bases respectively, leaving an intervening sequence of 12 bases. There are 12 amino acids in the CDR3, from cysteine to phenylalanine inclusive. The retained sequence is limited to the CDR3, 36 bases, with the frame set at the first base. CDR1 and CDR2 (SGHRS, YFSETQ) derive from the germline V gene. Genomic DNA was isolated from the sorted cells so that the TCRbeta CDR3 region could be sequenced. The immunoSEQ Assay was used to sequence the TCRbeta CDR3 regions. TCRdb retrieved this table from immuneACCESS and kept in-frame rearrangements only. Not all clones are present; in checked studies, unresolved V genes account for under half, and no reason is known for the remainder. Here the sample has 30,000 to 45,000 clones; approximately 80% occur a single time. The top ten hold over 7.5% of the sample.

The source was CD4+ or CD8+ T cells sorted from blood, collected in a trial of the OX40 agonist ivuxolimab. The receptor chain draws on TRBV5-1 and TRBJ2-1, and TRBD1 may be the D gene, going by 5 matching bases. This receptor was identified in an adult with an advanced solid tumor such as melanoma, head and neck, liver or kidney cancer. CDR3 reads: CASSLIPQGQFF. The DNA sequence is given as TGCGCCAGCAGCTTAATTCCCCAGGGGCAGTTCTTC.